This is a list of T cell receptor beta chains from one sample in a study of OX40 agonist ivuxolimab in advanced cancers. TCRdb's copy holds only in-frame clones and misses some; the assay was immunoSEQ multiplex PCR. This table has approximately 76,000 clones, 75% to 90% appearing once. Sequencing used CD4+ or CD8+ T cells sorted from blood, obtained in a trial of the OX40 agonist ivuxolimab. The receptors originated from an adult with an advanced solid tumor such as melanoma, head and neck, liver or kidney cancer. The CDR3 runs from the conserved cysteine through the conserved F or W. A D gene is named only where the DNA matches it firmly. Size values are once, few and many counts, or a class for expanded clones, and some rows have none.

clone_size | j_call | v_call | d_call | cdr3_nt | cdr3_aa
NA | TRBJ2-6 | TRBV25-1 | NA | TGTGCCAGCAGTGCAGCGGGCTCTGGGGCCAACGTCCTGACTTTC | CASSAAGSGANVLTF
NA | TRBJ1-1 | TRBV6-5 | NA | TGTGCCAGCACGAGGGGGAACACTGAAGCTTTCTTT | CASTRGNTEAFF
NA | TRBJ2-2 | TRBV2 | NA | TGTGCCAGCAGAACAGGGACCGGGGAGCTGTTTTTT | CASRTGTGELFF
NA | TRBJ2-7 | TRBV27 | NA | TGTGCCAGCAGTTCAAGCTCCTACGAGCAGTACTTC | CASSSSSYEQYF
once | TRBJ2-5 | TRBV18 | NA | TGTGCCAGCTCACCTTCGGACTCGAGGGAGACCCAGTACTTC | CASSPSDSRETQYF
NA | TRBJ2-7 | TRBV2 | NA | TGTGCCAGCAATATTAAGGGAACAGGGAGCAGCGAGCAGTACTTC | CASNIKGTGSSEQYF
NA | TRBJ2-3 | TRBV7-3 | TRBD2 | TGTGCCAGCAGCCGGACTAGCGGGGAGCAGTATTTT | CASSRTSGEQYF
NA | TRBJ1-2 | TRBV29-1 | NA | TGCAGCGTTGTCCCCGAGTCCCCTGGCAGGGGCTACACCTTC | CSVVPESPGRGYTF
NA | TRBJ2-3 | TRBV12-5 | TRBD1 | TGTGCTAGTGGTCCGGGACAGGCCACAGATACGCAGTATTTT | CASGPGQATDTQYF
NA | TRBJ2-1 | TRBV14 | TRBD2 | TGTGCCAGCAGCCTTGACTTACTAGCGGGAGAAGTTAAGCAGTTCTTC | CASSLDLLAGEVKQFF
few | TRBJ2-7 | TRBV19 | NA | TGTGCCAGTAGTATGCGGGGCGCACGGCAGTACTTC | CASSMRGARQYF
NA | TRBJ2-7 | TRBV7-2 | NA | TGTGCCAGCAGCGCCGGTGGGGGCCAAGGGCAGTACTTC | CASSAGGGQGQYF
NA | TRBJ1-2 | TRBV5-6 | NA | TGTGCCAGCAGCTTGGAGGTCAGCAACTATGGCTACACCTTC | CASSLEVSNYGYTF
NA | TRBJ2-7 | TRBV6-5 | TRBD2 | TGTGCCAGCAGACTAGCGCCCTCCTACGAGCAGTACTTC | CASRLAPSYEQYF
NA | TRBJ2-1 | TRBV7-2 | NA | TGTGCCAGCAGCCAGCGGGCCGGACCATACAATGAGCAGTTCTTC | CASSQRAGPYNEQFF
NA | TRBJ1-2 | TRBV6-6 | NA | TGTGCCAGCAGTTACTCGGGCAGTAACTATGGCTACACCTTC | CASSYSGSNYGYTF
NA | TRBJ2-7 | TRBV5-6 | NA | TGTGCCAGCAGCCGAGGAGGCATCTCCTACGAGCAGTACTTC | CASSRGGISYEQYF
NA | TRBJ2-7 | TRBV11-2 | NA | TGTGCCAGCAGCTCCACTCAGGAGCAGTACTTC | CASSSTQEQYF
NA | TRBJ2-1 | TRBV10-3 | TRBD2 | TGTGCCATCAGTGGGCTAGCGGGGAACAATGAGCAGTTCTTC | CAISGLAGNNEQFF
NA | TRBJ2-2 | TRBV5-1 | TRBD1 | TGCGCCAGCAGCTTCCGACAGGGGGCGTCCGGGGAGCTGTTTTTT | CASSFRQGASGELFF
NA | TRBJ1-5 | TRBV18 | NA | TGTGCCAGCTCATCGGACGGCAATCAGCCCCAGCATTTT | CASSSDGNQPQHF
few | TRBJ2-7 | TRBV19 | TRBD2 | TGTGCCAGTAGTATAGCTAGCGGCCAGCTTGGCGAGCAGTACTTC | CASSIASGQLGEQYF
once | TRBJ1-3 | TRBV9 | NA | TGTGCCAGCAGCGACCAGTTCGCGGGAAACACCATATATTTT | CASSDQFAGNTIYF
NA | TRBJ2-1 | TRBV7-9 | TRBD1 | TGTGCCAGCAGAAGCAGGGACAGGGGTAATGAGCAGTTCTTC | CASRSRDRGNEQFF
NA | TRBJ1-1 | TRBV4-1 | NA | TGCGCCAGCAGCCAAGATAGGGGGTTGAACACTGAAGCTTTCTTT | CASSQDRGLNTEAFF
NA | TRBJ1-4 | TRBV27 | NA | TGTGCCAGCAGGATGAACAGGGCAACTAATGAAAAACTGTTTTTT | CASRMNRATNEKLFF
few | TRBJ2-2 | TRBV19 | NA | TGTGCCACCGACTCAGGAGGGACCGGGGAGCTGTTTTTT | CATDSGGTGELFF
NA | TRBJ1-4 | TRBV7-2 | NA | TGTGCCAGCAGCTTAGTTGCTGGGAATAATGAAAAACTGTTTTTT | CASSLVAGNNEKLFF
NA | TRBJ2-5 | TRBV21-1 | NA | TGTGCCAGCAGCAAACTTTTCGGCGGACGGGGGACCCAGTACTTC | CASSKLFGGRGTQYF
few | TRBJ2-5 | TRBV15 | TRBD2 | TGTGCCACCAGCAGGTTAGCTAGCGGGCTTCGGTACCAAGAGACCCAGTACTTC | CATSRLASGLRYQETQYF
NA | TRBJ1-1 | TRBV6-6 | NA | TGTGCCAGCAGTTACGCCGACAGAAACACTGAAGCTTTCTTT | CASSYADRNTEAFF
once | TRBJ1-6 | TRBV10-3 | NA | TGTGCCATCAGTGAAGACAGGCCTTCTCTTAATTCACCCCTCCACTTT | CAISEDRPSLNSPLHF
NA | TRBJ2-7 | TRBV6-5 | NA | TGTGCCAGCAGTTACAGGGGGGGCGAGCAGTACTTC | CASSYRGGEQYF
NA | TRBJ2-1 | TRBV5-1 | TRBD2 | TGCGCCAGCAGCTTCCCCCGACTAGCGGGGAGTAGCAATGAGCAGTTCTTC | CASSFPRLAGSSNEQFF
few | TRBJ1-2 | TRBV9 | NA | TGTGCCAGCAGCCTCTCCGGAGGGGGTAACTATGGCTACACCTTC | CASSLSGGGNYGYTF
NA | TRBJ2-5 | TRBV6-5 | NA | TGTGCCAGCAGTTCCCCCTGGGCAGGGAGACAAGAGACCCAGTACTTC | CASSSPWAGRQETQYF